The source of this TCR beta chain is a study of vaccination and CD4 T cells after COVID-19. This CDR3 region has 16 residues. Germline V lookup: CDR1 MNHEY, CDR2 SVGEGT. The V segment lost 2 bases and the J segment 4 bases; nucleotides outside the gene matches: 9. Study-level points and caveats: Researchers report that 304 of 307 vaccine-specific clones in convalescent patients proved spike mono-reactive.

As regards this clonotype: No antigen is known for it.

Scientists ran DNA taken from cultured CD4+ T cells through the Oncomine TCR Beta short-read assay for sequencing. Genomic DNA was extracted from cultured CD4+ T cells. One entry per CDR3 protein results from TCRdb running MiXCR on the PCR reads. The table has more than 7,500 distinct CDR3 sequences, 55% seen once. Treatment indicated: approximately nine-day PBMC culture with coronavirus spike peptide pools or control peptides (ViraFEST assay). With peptide pools, ViraFEST first expanded antigen-specific T cells and afterwards sequenced their TCRs. Culture conditions combined 2.2 million or so PBMCs per well with 7.5 to 10 IU/ml IL-2 and about 10 ug/ml peptide pools.

The sequence derives from a human donor who had recovered from COVID-19. The specimen was CD4+ T cells from blood, cultured in vitro. The chain joins TRBV6-2 or TRBV6-3 to TRBJ1-2, with TRBD1 matching over 8 bases. CDR3 amino acids: CASSYLLDRESYGYTF. The CDR3 DNA follows: TGTGCCAGCAGTTACCTTTTGGACAGGGAATCCTATGGCTACACCTTC.